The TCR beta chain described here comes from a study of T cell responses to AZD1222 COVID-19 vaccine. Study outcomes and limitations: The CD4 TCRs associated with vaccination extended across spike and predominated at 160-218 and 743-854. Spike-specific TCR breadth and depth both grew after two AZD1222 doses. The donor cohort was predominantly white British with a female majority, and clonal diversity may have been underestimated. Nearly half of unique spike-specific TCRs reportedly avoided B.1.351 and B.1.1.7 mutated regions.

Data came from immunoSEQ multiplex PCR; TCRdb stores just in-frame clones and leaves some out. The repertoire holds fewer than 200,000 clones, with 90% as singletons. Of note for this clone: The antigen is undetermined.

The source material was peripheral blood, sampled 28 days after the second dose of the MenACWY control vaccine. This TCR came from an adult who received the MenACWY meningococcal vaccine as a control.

CDR3 nucleotides: TGCAGCGGTAGGGACAGAAACTACGAGCAGTACTTC. It codes for CSGRDRNYEQYF. The chain recombines TRBV29-1 with TRBJ2-7, with 7 bases aligning to TRBD1. Per germline, CDR1 SQVTM and CDR2 ANQGSEA. CDR3 size: 12 residues. J lost 3 bases, V lost 7 bases, and 6 bases had no gene match.